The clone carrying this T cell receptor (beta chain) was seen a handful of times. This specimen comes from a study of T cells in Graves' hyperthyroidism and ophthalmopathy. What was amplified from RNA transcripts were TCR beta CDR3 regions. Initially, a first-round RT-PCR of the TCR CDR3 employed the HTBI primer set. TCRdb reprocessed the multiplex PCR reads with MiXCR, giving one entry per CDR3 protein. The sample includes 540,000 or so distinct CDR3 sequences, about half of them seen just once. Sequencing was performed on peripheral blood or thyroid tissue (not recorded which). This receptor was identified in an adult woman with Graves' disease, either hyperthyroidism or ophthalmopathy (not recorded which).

In nucleotides, the CDR3 is TGTGCCAGCAGCTTCAACGGACAGTTTGGATCGGAACTGTTTTTT. As protein: CASSFNGQFGSELFF. The genes are TRBV7-2 and TRBJ1-4, with D perhaps TRBD1 (6 bases). This CDR3 has 15 amino acids. Looked up from germline, CDR1 is SGHTA and CDR2 is FQGNSA. Between the trimmed V and J ends, which lost 3 bases and 12 bases, there was a span of 20 bases. Full variable domain (remainder filled in from reference TRBV7-2 and TRBJ1-4): GAGVSQSPSNKVTEKGKDVELRCDPISGHTALYWYRQSLGQGLEFLIYFQGNSAPDKSGLPSDRFSAERTGGSVSTLTIQRTQQEDSAVYLCASSFNGQFGSELFFGSGTQLSVL.